This TCR beta chain appears in the sequencing data of a study of shared clonotypes between healthy human individuals. Regarding the study as a whole: It was anticipated that sequencing depth would influence how many clonotypes donors shared. With few donors, the genetic and exposure-history diversity represented was limited.

Replicate PCRs for sorted subsets used roughly 200 ng DNA; this equaled tens of thousands of T cell genomes. Only in-frame clones appear in the TCRdb table, and some are missing; sequencing was by immunoSEQ multiplex PCR. This sample carries approximately 710,000 clones, about 92% of them seen once, and the ten largest clones take 34%. The authors combined CD45RO+ cells with CCR7-negative CD45RA+ TemRA cells as CD8 memory. Concerning this clone itself: The target antigen is unknown.

The V gene lost 8 bases and the J gene lost 4 bases, with 12 bases spanning the gap. This CDR3 spans 12 amino acids. Germline V CDR1 and CDR2: MDHEN, SYDVKM. The sample taken for sequencing was memory CD8+ T cells from PBMCs. Subset indicated: CD45RO+ cells pooled with CCR7-negative TemRA cells. This rearrangement joins TRBV28 to TRBJ2-7, with D uncertain. The source is a man aged 18 to 30 in good health. Some clones in this sample may be carry-over from other donors' samples. The CDR3, as DNA: TGTGCCAGCGGGGATTTGGGATACGAGCAGTACTTC. Its protein is CASGDLGYEQYF.